The 11 T cell receptor beta chains presented below share a single source sample, sequenced in a study of blood T cell repertoires in COVID-19. Measured with immunoSEQ multiplex PCR; TCRdb has only the in-frame clones, and not every one. The table lists fewer than 300,000 clones, about 81% of them singletons. The sample taken for sequencing was peripheral blood. Every receptor here comes from a human donor with COVID-19, enrolled during active disease. The donor label of this sample is uncertain.

This chain connects TRBV29-1 to TRBJ2-3, with 8 bases matching TRBD1. This CDR3 is built from 18 residues. The germline V gene has CDR1 SQVTM and CDR2 ANQGSEA. With V trimmed by 2 bases and J by 3 bases, 16 bases remained unmatched. The CDR3 DNA reads TGCAGCGTTGAACGTGCAAGGGCAGGGGGCTTTTCGACAGATACGCAGTATTTT. It specifies CSVERARAGGFSTDTQYF.

This clone was picked up many times. J is TRBJ2-2 and V is TRBV18, with TRBD2 matching over 9 bases. The CDR3 contains 16 residues. The germline V gene encodes CDR1 KGHSH and CDR2 LQKENI. With V trimmed by 3 bases and J by 1 base, 3 bases remained unmatched. The chain's CDR3 is CASSPSGSRNTGELFF. CDR3 DNA: TGTGCCAGCTCACCTAGCGGGAGTAGGAACACCGGGGAGCTGTTTTTT. Combining the CDR3 with reference TRBV18 and TRBJ2-2 gives the whole variable domain NAGVMQNPRHLVRRRGQEARLRCSPMKGHSHVYWYRQLPEEGLKFMVYLQKENIIDESGMPKERFSAEFPKEGPSILRIQQVVRGDSAAYFCASSPSGSRNTGELFFGEGSRLTVL.

This sequence joins TRBV3-1 (or the pseudogene TRBV3-2) and TRBJ2-7; no definite D call. The germline V gene encodes CDR1 LGHDT and CDR2 YNNKEL (reference sequence). The V end was cut by 3 bases, the J end by 1 base, with 4 bases between. The CDR3 spans 12 residues. The CDR3 region has the DNA TGTGCCAGCAGCCAGACTTCCTACGAGCAGTACTTC. Its protein product is CASSQTSYEQYF.

The chain carries TRBV7-6 and TRBJ2-7; D not certain. Looked up from germline, CDR1 is SGHVS and CDR2 is FNYEAQ. Trimming left V 3 bases short and J 2 bases short, with 11 bases between. The CDR3 is 14 residues long. CDR3 loop: CASSFLGTAYEQYF. As DNA, the CDR3 is TGTGCCAGCAGCTTCCTAGGAACGGCCTACGAGCAGTACTTC. The variable domain in full, with the rest retrieved from reference TRBV7-6 and TRBJ2-7, is GAGVSQSPRYKVTKRGQDVALRCDPISGHVSLYWYRQALGQGPEFLTYFNYEAQQDKSGLPNDRFSAERPEGSISTLTIQRTEQRDSAMYRCASSFLGTAYEQYFGPGTRLTVT.

The chain uses TRBV6-2 or TRBV6-3 and TRBJ2-7; 9 bases line up with TRBD2. Germline V gene data show CDR1 as MNHEY and CDR2 as SVGEGT. The CDR3 totals 17 residues. V gave up 5 bases and J gave up 3 bases; unmatched junction bases: 14. This CDR3 reads CASSDLAGLAGLYEQYF. As DNA, the CDR3 is TGTGCCAGCAGTGACCTCGCGGGTCTAGCGGGACTCTACGAGCAGTACTTC.

The rearrangement links TRBV7-3 to TRBJ2-3; D is possibly TRBD2 (5 bases). The CDR3 is made up of 16 amino acids. Trimming cost V 2 bases and J 2 bases, with 14 bases left between them. CDR1 is SGHTA and CDR2 is FQGTGA in the germline V gene. The CDR3 region has the DNA TGTGCCAGCAGCTTAGATGGGTCTAGCTCCACAGATACGCAGTATTTT. Its protein product is CASSLDGSSSTDTQYF.

The genes are TRBV4-2 and TRBJ2-7; 8 bases align to TRBD2. Germline CDR1 and CDR2: LGHNA and YNFKEQ. Trimming cost V 1 base and J 3 bases; bases outside gene matches: 8. This CDR3 has 16 residues. The CDR3 loop is CASSQALTSVNYEQYF. The CDR3 bases are TGTGCCAGCAGCCAAGCCCTGACTAGCGTTAACTACGAGCAGTACTTC.

The rearrangement links TRBV2 to TRBJ1-1, with 7 bases aligning to TRBD1. V dropped 8 bases and J dropped 0; count of bases not matched to a gene: 3. This CDR3 is 13 amino acids long. Germline CDR1 SNHLY, CDR2 FYNNEI. The DNA for the CDR3 is TGTGCCAGCTCGGGACAGTTGAACACTGAAGCTTTCTTT. This translates into CASSGQLNTEAFF.

This clone was recorded only once. This rearrangement joins TRBV7-2 to TRBJ2-3; the match to TRBD1 covers 9 bases. The CDR3 extends over 17 amino acids. V lost 3 bases, J lost 1 base, and 8 bases stayed unmatched. Germline values: CDR1 SGHTA, CDR2 FQGNSA. The CDR3 nucleotides read TGTGCCAGCAGCTTCACAGGGGGCGCTTATGGCACAGATACGCAGTATTTT. Translated, it gives CASSFTGGAYGTDTQYF.

This clone was counted once. The chain recombines TRBV5-4 with TRBJ1-1; 8 bases line up with TRBD1. CDR1 is SGHNT, CDR2 YYREEE, per germline (reference sequence). J lost 1 base, V lost 0 bases, and 2 bases had no gene match. CDR3 length equals 15 residues. The CDR3 region is CASSLGGTGNTEAFF. CDR3 coding DNA: TGTGCCAGCAGCTTGGGCGGGACAGGGAACACTGAAGCTTTCTTT.

The chain uses TRBV29-1 and TRBJ2-7; TRBD2 matches 14 bases. The junction had 10 bases not matched to a gene; V was cut back by 4 bases and J by 5 bases. The germline gives CDR1 SQVTM, CDR2 ANQGSEA. The length of the CDR3 is 16 residues. Here the CDR3 reads CSVVGRPGLAGDEQYF. Written as DNA, the CDR3 is TGCAGCGTTGTCGGTCGCCCGGGACTAGCGGGAGACGAGCAGTACTTC.